This record covers a single T cell receptor beta chain. What it binds is unknown. J lost 4 bases, V lost 4 bases, and 7 bases had no gene match. CDR3 size: 15 residues. Germline lookup yields CDR1 MGHRA and CDR2 YSYEKL. This table comes from immunoSEQ multiplex PCR, and its TCRdb copy is limited to in-frame clones, with some not included. The table has 95,000 or so clones, roughly 93% seen once; the top ten hold around 1.6%. These data come from a study of Tregs in tolerant kidney transplant recipients. Findings and limits, study-wide: Findings come from small patient numbers and require larger validation. Biological reproducibility was not directly addressed in this study. For some patients, primers changed over time, blocking nucleotide-level comparison.

Mixed chimerism was transient after nonmyeloablative marrow transplants from related graft donors. CD4+CD25+CD127- Tregs, CD4+CD25- non-Tregs, CD4 and CD8 cells were sorted. Sequenced material: CD4+ T cells from blood (PBMCs), taken 12 months after the transplant. This sequence originates from a human patient who received a combined kidney and bone marrow transplant. Some T cells may have originated in the graft donor. The V gene is TRBV4-1, the J gene TRBJ2-7; 10 bases are a match to TRBD1. The CDR3 DNA reads as TGCGCCAGCAGCCCGGGACAGGGGACAAGGTACGAGCAGTACTTC. This sequence encodes CASSPGQGTRYEQYF.